Listed here are 8 T cell receptor beta chains from one sample, sequenced in a study of T cells in Graves' hyperthyroidism and ophthalmopathy. The investigators amplified TCR beta CDR3 regions from RNA transcripts. The TCR CDR3 first-round RT-PCR relied on the HTBI primer set. MiXCR, applied by TCRdb to the multiplex PCR reads, yields one record per CDR3 protein. The table lists around 600,000 distinct CDR3 sequences, around 15% of them singletons. Sample: blood. These receptor sequences come from a woman aged 45-59 years with Graves' ophthalmopathy.

This clonotype was seen at least ten times. CDR3: CASSLLPTHTGNTEAFF. In DNA form, the CDR3 reads TGCGCCAGCAGCTTGCTCCCCACACACACAGGGAACACTGAAGCTTTCTTT. The V call is TRBV5-1, the J call TRBJ1-1, with a tentative D call TRBD1 (5 bases). V was shortened by 1 base and J by 1 base, with 17 bases between the two germline ends. Germline assignment: CDR1 SGHRS and CDR2 YFSETQ. CDR3 length: 17 residues.

This clonotype occurred many times. The rearrangement uses TRBV18 and TRBJ2-7; D is perhaps TRBD1 (6 bases). Germline CDR1 reads KGHSH; CDR2 reads LQKENI. This CDR3 contains 13 residues. With 5 bases removed from V and 4 bases from J, the gap between germline ends came to 12 bases. The CDR3 nucleotides read TGTGCCAGCTCAGGCGACCAGGGGTACGAGCAGTACTTC. Its translation: CASSGDQGYEQYF.

This clonotype was recorded at least ten times. The CDR3 spells CSVGILAGGSHNEQFF. The CDR3 region has the DNA TGCAGCGTGGGGATACTAGCGGGAGGTAGCCACAATGAGCAGTTCTTC. The chain joins TRBV29-1 to TRBJ2-1, with TRBD2 identical over 12 bases. The CDR3 contains 16 residues. J lost 5 bases, V lost 6 bases, and 11 bases had no gene match. In germline, CDR1 is SQVTM, CDR2 ANQGSEA.

This clonotype was seen many times. The chain recombines TRBV7-9 with TRBJ2-2; D is perhaps TRBD2 (5 bases). The CDR3 has 16 residues. V dropped 0 bases and J dropped 0 bases, with 8 bases sitting between them. The germline CDR1 and CDR2 sequences are SEHNR and FQNEAQ (reference sequence). Written as DNA, the CDR3 is TGTGCCAGCAGCTTAGCAACGGGGTCGAACACCGGGGAGCTGTTTTTT. Translated: CASSLATGSNTGELFF.

This clonotype has at least ten counts. The rearrangement joins TRBV11-1 to TRBJ2-2, with D possibly TRBD2 on 5 matching bases. CDR1 is SGHAT, CDR2 FQDESV, per germline (reference sequence). The CDR3 is 15 residues long. Trimming took off 1 base at V and 5 bases at J, with 11 bases between the two ends. The CDR3 DNA reads TGTGCCAGCAGCTTAGGCAGGACTGGGACCGGGGAGCTGTTTTTT. Translating gives CASSLGRTGTGELFF.

This clonotype was seen many times. This CDR3 reads CASNRRGELFF. CDR3 coding DNA: TGTGCCAGCAACCGCCGCGGGGAGCTGTTTTTT. The V gene is TRBV2, the J gene TRBJ2-2, with unresolved D. The ends were cut back, 7 bases at V and 7 bases at J, with 7 bases in the middle. The CDR3 is 11 residues long. The germline V gene encodes CDR1 SNHLY and CDR2 FYNNEI.

This chain connects TRBV10-3 to TRBJ2-1, with D possibly matching TRBD1 (6 bases). The ends were cut back, 8 bases at V and 6 bases at J, with 17 bases in the middle. Germline CDR1 reads ENHRY; CDR2 reads SYGVKD. This CDR3 region has 14 residues. CDR3 DNA sequence: TGTGCCATCGGGGTGGCAGGGGAGTTCAATGAGCAGTTCTTC. It codes for CAIGVAGEFNEQFF.

The chain has TRBV15 and TRBJ1-2; D might be TRBD1 (5 bases). The CDR3 totals 14 residues. V lost 0 bases and J 3 bases, leaving 8 bases between the germline ends. Germline CDR1 reads LNHNV; CDR2 reads YYDKDF (reference sequence). The CDR3 DNA sequence: TGTGCCACCAGCAGAGACGGGGGAGACTATGGCTACACCTTC. It encodes CATSRDGGDYGYTF.